Listed below are T cell receptor beta chains from one sample, sequenced in a study of blood T cell repertoires in COVID-19. Sequencing used immunoSEQ multiplex PCR; TCRdb keeps in-frame clones, though not all of them. The sample includes hundreds of thousands of clones, approximately 90% of them seen just once. The sample comprised peripheral blood. Receptor source: a man aged 55 to 69 with COVID-19, enrolled during active disease. Both conserved end residues are part of each CDR3.

cdr3_length: 14; v_call: TRBV6-6; j_call: TRBJ2-7; cdr3_aa: CASKPSTVSYEQYF
cdr3_length: 19; v_call: TRBV7-2; j_call: TRBJ2-1; cdr3_aa: CASSLALRVAGDSNNEQFF
cdr3_length: 16; v_call: TRBV4-3; j_call: TRBJ2-2; cdr3_aa: CASSQERGTNTGELFF
cdr3_length: 13; v_call: TRBV3-1/TRBV3-2; j_call: TRBJ1-1; cdr3_aa: CASSQGGGSEAFF
cdr3_length: 13; v_call: TRBV7-6; j_call: TRBJ1-5; cdr3_aa: CASSFSVSQPQHF
cdr3_length: 13; v_call: TRBV11-3; j_call: TRBJ1-1; cdr3_aa: CASSFEENTEAFF
cdr3_length: 15; v_call: TRBV30; j_call: TRBJ1-1; cdr3_aa: CAWSPLGGKNTEAFF
cdr3_length: 15; v_call: TRBV6-6; j_call: TRBJ1-4; cdr3_aa: CASSYLGQGSEKLFF
cdr3_length: 15; v_call: TRBV9; j_call: TRBJ2-1; cdr3_aa: CASSVVAGVRNEQFF
cdr3_length: 15; v_call: TRBV3-1/TRBV3-2; j_call: TRBJ2-7; cdr3_aa: CASSPGLAGAYEQYF
cdr3_length: 14; v_call: TRBV5-1; j_call: TRBJ2-7; cdr3_aa: CASSSGTSLDEQYF
cdr3_length: 17; v_call: TRBV7-8; j_call: TRBJ2-7; cdr3_aa: CASSSNTGTGGSYEQYF
cdr3_length: 15; v_call: TRBV19; j_call: TRBJ1-2; cdr3_aa: CASSNAGGRYKGYTF
cdr3_length: 19; v_call: TRBV18; j_call: TRBJ2-7; cdr3_aa: CASSPFKMSGTSGAYEQYF
cdr3_length: 14; v_call: TRBV4-1; j_call: TRBJ2-5; cdr3_aa: CASSQARGGETQYF
cdr3_length: 14; v_call: TRBV2; j_call: TRBJ2-7; cdr3_aa: CASSRGGNSYEQYF
cdr3_length: 16; v_call: TRBV11-2; j_call: TRBJ2-3; cdr3_aa: CASSLERGSSTDTQYF
cdr3_length: 16; v_call: TRBV19; j_call: TRBJ1-1; cdr3_aa: CASSLLRGWQNTEAFF
cdr3_length: 15; v_call: TRBV19; j_call: TRBJ2-6; cdr3_aa: CASSNQGDGANVLTF
cdr3_length: 15; v_call: TRBV5-1; j_call: TRBJ1-6; cdr3_aa: CASSLAGDYNSPLHF
cdr3_length: 12; v_call: TRBV6-5; j_call: TRBJ2-7; cdr3_aa: CASRNRGREQYF
cdr3_length: 14; v_call: TRBV28; j_call: TRBJ2-7; cdr3_aa: CASSPLTGKGEQYF
cdr3_length: 15; v_call: TRBV6-4; j_call: TRBJ1-1; cdr3_aa: CASSDSIRGLTEAFF
cdr3_length: 17; v_call: TRBV11-2; j_call: TRBJ1-1; cdr3_aa: CASSLKEWGQLNTEAFF
cdr3_length: 15; v_call: TRBV18; j_call: TRBJ1-6; cdr3_aa: CASSPDRVINSPLHF
cdr3_length: 17; v_call: TRBV28; j_call: TRBJ2-3; cdr3_aa: CASSLPPDRARGYTQYF
cdr3_length: 15; v_call: TRBV21-1; j_call: TRBJ1-5; cdr3_aa: CASSKVRQVDQPQHF
cdr3_length: 15; v_call: TRBV3-1/TRBV3-2; j_call: TRBJ2-7; cdr3_aa: CASSQAAGSSYEQYF
cdr3_length: 19; v_call: TRBV5-1; j_call: TRBJ2-6; cdr3_aa: CASSLGQGPSDSGANVLTF
cdr3_length: 13; v_call: TRBV30; j_call: TRBJ2-1; cdr3_aa: CAWSRAGVNEQFF
cdr3_length: 17; v_call: TRBV11-2; j_call: TRBJ2-7; cdr3_aa: CASSLGQSERSLYEQYF